This is a list of T cell receptor beta chains from one sample in a study of PD-1 blockade in classical Hodgkin lymphoma. The repertoire was sequenced with immunoSEQ multiplex PCR; TCRdb's copy has only in-frame clones and lacks some. The profile shows tens of thousands of clones, approximately 93% of them singletons. Sequenced: peripheral blood mononuclear cells (PBMCs). These receptors came from a human donor with classical Hodgkin lymphoma. CDR3s include the opening cysteine and the closing phenylalanine or tryptophan. The D gene is left open where the match is weak. Clone size, where shown, is once, few, many, or a class for clones that have expanded.

V: TRBV5-1; J: TRBJ2-7; size: -; D: -; DNA: TGCGCCAGCAGCTTGGGGCCTGCTAGCTCCTTCGAGCAGTACTTC; CDR3: CASSLGPASSFEQYF
V: TRBV7-7; J: TRBJ2-5; size: -; D: -; DNA: TGTGCCAGCAGCCAAAACGAGGGAGAGACCCAGTACTTC; CDR3: CASSQNEGETQYF
V: TRBV2; J: TRBJ1-5; size: -; D: -; DNA: TGTGCCAGCAGTGATGACCTGACTCAGCCCCAGCATTTT; CDR3: CASSDDLTQPQHF
V: TRBV10-3; J: TRBJ2-5; size: -; D: TRBD1; DNA: TGTGCCATCAGTGACCCTAGGGACAGGGGGCAAGAGACCCAGTACTTC; CDR3: CAISDPRDRGQETQYF
V: TRBV29-1; J: TRBJ2-2; size: -; D: TRBD2; DNA: TGCAGCGCCCGATCTCTACTAGCGACCGGGGAGCTGTTTTTT; CDR3: CSARSLLATGELFF
V: TRBV7-6; J: TRBJ2-7; size: -; D: TRBD1; DNA: TGTGCCAGCAGCGGCGGCAGGGGGAAAACCTACGAGCAGTACTTC; CDR3: CASSGGRGKTYEQYF
V: TRBV10-3; J: TRBJ2-3; size: -; D: -; DNA: TGTGCCATCAGGACCGGTCGTGAAATCACAGATACGCAGTATTTT; CDR3: CAIRTGREITDTQYF
V: TRBV11-2; J: TRBJ1-2; size: -; D: -; DNA: TGTGCCAGCAGCATTTCCGGGACTTCCCGAGGAGGCTACACCTTC; CDR3: CASSISGTSRGGYTF
V: TRBV28; J: TRBJ1-2; size: -; D: -; DNA: TGTGCCAGCAGTTTGCTTCCGGGTGGCTACACCTTC; CDR3: CASSLLPGGYTF
V: TRBV7-8; J: TRBJ2-4; size: -; D: TRBD1; DNA: TGTGCCAGCAGCTTAGGGGGCTGGGACAGGGGGCGAGTAGAAGCCAAAAACATTCAGTACTTC; CDR3: CASSLGGWDRGRVEAKNIQYF
V: TRBV27; J: TRBJ2-7; size: -; D: -; DNA: TGTGCCAGCAGTTCGGGGTCCCGGGGAGGCCAGTACTTC; CDR3: CASSSGSRGGQYF
V: TRBV7-2; J: TRBJ1-6; size: -; D: -; DNA: TGTGCCAGCAGCTTACTCGGGTCACCCCTCCACTTT; CDR3: CASSLLGSPLHF
V: TRBV5-1; J: TRBJ2-1; size: -; D: -; DNA: TGCGCCAGCAGCTATACTAGGGATGAGCAGTTCTTC; CDR3: CASSYTRDEQFF
V: TRBV2; J: TRBJ1-5; size: -; D: -; DNA: TGTGCCAGCAGTGGGCCCAGCCTCAATCAGCCCCAGCATTTT; CDR3: CASSGPSLNQPQHF
V: TRBV27; J: TRBJ1-5; size: -; D: -; DNA: TGTGCCAGCAGTTTATATAGCCAGGCCCCATTCAATCAGCCCCAGCATTTT; CDR3: CASSLYSQAPFNQPQHF
V: TRBV19; J: TRBJ1-2; size: -; D: -; DNA: TGTGCCAGTAGTATAGAGGGGTCGACGTTTTATGGCTACACCTTC; CDR3: CASSIEGSTFYGYTF
V: TRBV10-2; J: TRBJ2-5; size: -; D: TRBD1; DNA: TGCGCCAGCGGCGGGGACAGGAGTAAAGAGACCCAGTACTTC; CDR3: CASGGDRSKETQYF
V: TRBV9; J: TRBJ1-1; size: few; D: TRBD1; DNA: TGTGCCAGCAGCCCACACAGGGGAACTGTCTCTGAAGCTTTCTTT; CDR3: CASSPHRGTVSEAFF
V: TRBV12-5; J: TRBJ1-5; size: -; D: -; DNA: TGTGCTAGTGGCTCGGGCGGCAATCAGCCCCAGCATTTT; CDR3: CASGSGGNQPQHF
V: TRBV7-9; J: TRBJ2-5; size: once; D: TRBD2; DNA: TGTGCCAGCAGCTTACTAGCGGGAATCGGGCAAGAGACCCAGTACTTC; CDR3: CASSLLAGIGQETQYF
V: TRBV19; J: TRBJ1-5; size: -; D: -; DNA: TGTGCCAGTAGTCCGATGAGCAATCAGCCCCAGCATTTT; CDR3: CASSPMSNQPQHF
V: TRBV20-1; J: TRBJ2-1; size: -; D: -; DNA: TGCAGTGCTAGAGTGGCCGCCGAGCAGTTCTTC; CDR3: CSARVAAEQFF
V: TRBV29-1; J: TRBJ2-3; size: -; D: -; DNA: TGCAGCGTAAGCGGGACAGCCCCTAGCACAGATACGCAGTATTTT; CDR3: CSVSGTAPSTDTQYF
V: TRBV6-5; J: TRBJ1-1; size: -; D: -; DNA: TGTGCCAGCAGTTACTCGAAGGGACGGGTGAACACTGAAGCTTTCTTT; CDR3: CASSYSKGRVNTEAFF
V: TRBV30; J: TRBJ2-7; size: -; D: TRBD1; DNA: TGTGCCTGGAGAGTTAAGAATAGTTGGACAGGGGGCTACGAGCAGTACTTC; CDR3: CAWRVKNSWTGGYEQYF
V: TRBV6-1; J: TRBJ2-2; size: -; D: -; DNA: TGTGCCGGACAGAAGACTGGAGGGAACACCGGGGAGCTGTTTTTT; CDR3: CAGQKTGGNTGELFF
V: TRBV10-3; J: TRBJ1-2; size: -; D: TRBD1; DNA: TGTGCCATCAGGCCGGGACAGGATCTGTATGGCTACACCTTC; CDR3: CAIRPGQDLYGYTF
V: TRBV19; J: TRBJ2-5; size: -; D: -; DNA: TGTGCCAGTAGTATAGCGGGGGGCCTCCAAGAGACCCAGTACTTC; CDR3: CASSIAGGLQETQYF
V: TRBV4-1; J: TRBJ1-1; size: once; D: TRBD1; DNA: TGCGCCAGCAGCCCCCACGCAGGGGGCTTCACTGAAGCTTTCTTT; CDR3: CASSPHAGGFTEAFF
V: TRBV30; J: TRBJ1-5; size: -; D: -; DNA: TGTGCCTGGAGTAGGGGGTATAGCAATCAGCCCCAGCATTTT; CDR3: CAWSRGYSNQPQHF
V: TRBV6-5; J: TRBJ2-7; size: -; D: TRBD2; DNA: TGTGCCAGCAGTTTAGCGGGCCCCGGGGAGCAGTACTTC; CDR3: CASSLAGPGEQYF
V: TRBV7-9; J: TRBJ1-6; size: -; D: -; DNA: TGTGCCAGCACCTACCTTCATTCACCCCTCCACTTT; CDR3: CASTYLHSPLHF
V: TRBV28; J: TRBJ1-5; size: -; D: -; DNA: TGTGCCAGCAGTTTGGGGTATAGAGGGCAGCCCCAGCATTTT; CDR3: CASSLGYRGQPQHF
V: TRBV11-3; J: TRBJ2-7; size: -; D: -; DNA: TGTGCCAGCAGCTTATCCCCGGGACCCTACGAGCAGTACTTC; CDR3: CASSLSPGPYEQYF
V: TRBV4-1; J: TRBJ1-4; size: -; D: TRBD1; DNA: TGCGCCAGCAGCCAACCGGGACAGGGATCTACAAAACTGTTTTTT; CDR3: CASSQPGQGSTKLFF
V: TRBV19; J: TRBJ1-1; size: -; D: -; DNA: TGTGCCAGTAGAGTGTGGGAGGGAAACACTGAAGCTTTCTTT; CDR3: CASRVWEGNTEAFF
V: TRBV15; J: TRBJ2-7; size: -; D: -; DNA: TGTGCCACCAGCAGAGATTCAGGGAACGAGCAGTACTTC; CDR3: CATSRDSGNEQYF
V: TRBV6-6; J: TRBJ2-1; size: -; D: -; DNA: TGTGCCAGCAGTTACTCTGGGACCTCCTACAATGAGCAGTTCTTC; CDR3: CASSYSGTSYNEQFF
V: TRBV15; J: TRBJ2-1; size: -; D: TRBD2; DNA: TGTGCCACCAGCAGACATCCGGGACTAGCGGGGGGGTTTAGCAATGAGCAGTTCTTC; CDR3: CATSRHPGLAGGFSNEQFF
V: TRBV5-8; J: TRBJ2-3; size: -; D: -; DNA: TGTGCCAGCAGCCGCCAAGTCGACACCACAGATACGCAGTATTTT; CDR3: CASSRQVDTTDTQYF
V: TRBV6-1; J: TRBJ1-2; size: -; D: TRBD1; DNA: TGTGCCAGCGAGGACAGGGCTGTAGGTGGCTACACCTTC; CDR3: CASEDRAVGGYTF
V: TRBV5-1; J: TRBJ1-1; size: once; D: -; DNA: TGCGCCAGCAGCTTCGGTCTGCAAGTGAACACTGAAGCTTTCTTT; CDR3: CASSFGLQVNTEAFF
V: TRBV19; J: TRBJ1-2; size: -; D: -; DNA: TGTGCCAGTAGTATAGAACAGTATCGCTACACCTTC; CDR3: CASSIEQYRYTF
V: TRBV5-5; J: TRBJ2-5; size: -; D: TRBD2; DNA: TGTGCCAGTGGTACTAGCGGGAGCCTCATAGAGACCCAGTACTTC; CDR3: CASGTSGSLIETQYF
V: TRBV28; J: TRBJ2-1; size: -; D: TRBD2; DNA: TGTGCCAGCAGTTTAAATAGCGGGGGCCCCAATGAGCAGTTCTTC; CDR3: CASSLNSGGPNEQFF